Below, 28 T cell receptor beta chains from the same sample are listed, as sequenced in a study of T cells in Graves' hyperthyroidism and ophthalmopathy. RNA transcripts served as the template for amplifying TCR beta CDR3 regions. HTBI primers were employed in a first-round RT-PCR of the TCR CDR3. TCRdb re-called the multiplex PCR reads with MiXCR, one entry per CDR3 protein. The sample lists about 530,000 distinct CDR3 sequences, 15% to 20% occurring once. Sequencing was performed on blood. These receptors came from a woman aged 18-29 years with Graves' ophthalmopathy.

The chain employs TRBV4-1 and TRBJ1-1; D is unresolved. The germline gives CDR1 MGHRA, CDR2 YSYEKL. The CDR3 sequence is 13 residues long. V lost 0 bases and J lost 8, with 10 bases in between. The CDR3 region is CASSQEEPTEAFF. CDR3 bases: TGCGCCAGCAGCCAAGAGGAACCTACAGAAGCTTTCTTT.

This clonotype appeared a few times. The chain is built from TRBV6-1 and TRBJ2-2, with D unresolved. The CDR3 contains 16 residues. Germline CDR1 MNHNS, CDR2 SASEGT. Trimming took 8 bases from V and 7 from J, leaving 23 bases between them. The CDR3 loop reads CASHMHGEVSGGELFF. The CDR3 DNA reads TGTGCCAGCCACATGCATGGCGAGGTATCGGGCGGGGAGCTGTTTTTT.

Many counts were recorded for this clonotype. The V gene is TRBV27, the J gene TRBJ1-2, with TRBD1 identical over 9 bases. This CDR3 is 15 amino acids long. Looked up from germline, CDR1 is MNHEY and CDR2 is SMNVEV (reference sequence). The V gene end was trimmed by 3 bases and the J gene end by 4 bases; junction bases not matched to a gene: 6. This chain's CDR3 is CASSFRETGGYGYTF. In nucleotides, the CDR3 is TGTGCCAGCAGTTTTAGGGAGACAGGGGGCTATGGCTACACCTTC.

J is TRBJ2-3 and V is TRBV6-2 or TRBV6-3; 10 bases map to TRBD2. The V gene's germline CDR1 is MNHEY and CDR2 SVGEGT. The CDR3 runs 16 residues. Trimming took 5 bases from V and 2 from J; bases not matched to a gene: 7. The CDR3 loop is CASSRASGRITDTQYF. The DNA for the CDR3 is TGTGCCAGCAGTCGGGCTAGCGGGAGAATCACAGATACGCAGTATTTT.

In its sample, this clonotype was seen a few times. For the CDR3, the DNA is TGCAGTGCTAGACACTCCGGCGGGAGGAATTACAATGAGCAGTTCTTC. Encoded protein: CSARHSGGRNYNEQFF. The chain uses TRBV20-1 and TRBJ2-1; 8 bases line up with TRBD2. This CDR3 is built from 16 residues. V was clipped by 2 bases and J by 4 bases; unmatched bases: 10. Germline V gives CDR1 DFQATT, CDR2 SNEGSKA (reference sequence).

CDR3 sequence: CASSLQTSGNNEQFF. The CDR3 DNA sequence: TGTGCCAGCAGCTTACAGACTAGCGGGAACAATGAGCAGTTCTTC. The chain carries TRBV11-3 and TRBJ2-1; 11 bases match TRBD2. Per the germline V gene, CDR1 is SGHNT and CDR2 is YENEEA. The CDR3 sequence is 15 residues long. Losses at the gene ends were 2 bases for V and 5 bases for J; bases not matched to a gene: 2.

The chain recombines TRBV7-6 with TRBJ2-2; 7 bases fit TRBD1. The germline V gene has CDR1 SGHVS and CDR2 FNYEAQ. This CDR3 is built from 18 residues. V lost 3 bases, J lost 1 base, and 11 bases stayed unmatched. The CDR3 sequence: CASSFDREGLGNTGELFF. CDR3 DNA: TGTGCCAGCAGCTTCGACAGGGAAGGGCTTGGGAACACCGGGGAGCTGTTTTTT.

This clonotype has a handful of counts. The chain has TRBV25-1 and TRBJ2-1; 13 nucleotides align to TRBD2. The V and J ends lost 1 base and 0 bases, in that order; junction bases with no gene match: 9. Germline CDR1 MGHDK, CDR2 SYGVNS. There are 20 residues in the CDR3. The CDR3: CASSELKLAGGETSYNEQFF. In nucleotides, the CDR3 is TGTGCCAGCAGTGAATTAAAACTAGCGGGGGGGGAAACCTCCTACAATGAGCAGTTCTTC.

Ten or more counts support this clonotype. The gene calls are TRBV20-1 and TRBJ2-7; possible D gene TRBD2, 6 bases. Trimming took 3 bases from V and 7 from J, leaving 7 bases between them. CDR1 is DFQATT and CDR2 is SNEGSKA in the germline V gene (reference sequence). The CDR3 covers 10 residues. CDR3 in amino acids: CSARRGEQYF. In DNA, the CDR3 is TGCAGTGCTAGGCGGGGAGAGCAGTACTTC.

This clonotype was seen repeatedly, ten times or more. The V and J genes are TRBV6-1 and TRBJ1-1; possibly TRBD1 for D (6 bases). V was cut by 6 bases and J by 1 base, with 12 bases left in between. The length of the CDR3 is 14 residues. Germline lookup yields CDR1 MNHNS and CDR2 SASEGT. The CDR3 region has the DNA TGTGCCAGCAGGGCAGGGGCGACGAACACTGAAGCTTTCTTT. Residues: CASRAGATNTEAFF.

This clonotype was detected a few times. This rearrangement joins TRBV6-1 to TRBJ2-7; 8 bases line up with TRBD1. This CDR3 spans 14 amino acids. The V gene's germline CDR1 is MNHNS and CDR2 SASEGT. The V segment lost 6 bases and the J segment 6 bases; nucleotides outside the gene matches: 10. CDR3 sequence (DNA): TGTGCCAGCAGCCTGGGGCAGGGGGCCCTCGAGCAGTACTTC. Its protein product is CASSLGQGALEQYF.

The chain employs TRBV28 and TRBJ2-1; D tentatively reads TRBD1 or TRBD2 (5 bases each). Germline V CDR1 and CDR2: MDHEN, SYDVKM. Trimming pared 10 bases from V and 0 bases from J, leaving 19 bases between. The length of the CDR3 is 16 residues. The CDR3 DNA reads as TGTGCCATCGCCCGCCGGGGCTGGAGCTCCTACAATGAGCAGTTCTTC. Amino acids: CAIARRGWSSYNEQFF.

Note on this clonotype: A read error may be the cause here, since a much bigger clone is one base away. V is TRBV7-3 and J is TRBJ1-1, with 7 bases matching TRBD1. The V and J ends lost 2 bases and 3 bases, in that order; junction bases with no gene match: 12. Germline assignment: CDR1 SGHTA and CDR2 FQGTGA. The CDR3 has 17 amino acids. The CDR3 region has the DNA TGTGCCAGCAGCTTACGCCCCCTAGGGGGCAAGGACACTGAAGCTTTCTTT. Amino acid sequence: CASSLRPLGGKDTEAFF.

This sequence joins TRBV11-3 and TRBJ2-5; D might be TRBD1 or TRBD2, each matching 5 bases. The CDR3 spans 16 residues. The germline gives CDR1 SGHNT, CDR2 YENEEA. Deletions cut 8 bases from V and 2 bases from J, with 21 bases between. CDR3: CASSEMTGQFQETQYF. The CDR3, as DNA: TGTGCCAGCTCTGAAATGACGGGGCAATTTCAAGAGACCCAGTACTTC.

The chain combines TRBV6-1 with TRBJ1-2, with TRBD1 identical over 8 bases. The CDR3 extends over 14 amino acids. V lost 7 bases, J lost 5 bases, and 9 bases stayed unmatched. Germline V lookup: CDR1 MNHNS, CDR2 SASEGT. This chain's CDR3 is CASTTSGTGYGYTF. CDR3 DNA: TGTGCCAGCACTACTTCCGGGACAGGATATGGCTACACCTTC.

This clonotype was recorded at least ten times. The V call is TRBV12-3 or TRBV12-4, the J call TRBJ2-5; D gene unclear. There are 15 residues in the CDR3. Trimming removed 2 bases from V and 1 base from J, with 11 bases in between. The CDR3: CASSLTSGTQETQYF. DNA for the CDR3: TGTGCCAGCAGTTTAACGTCCGGTACCCAAGAGACCCAGTACTTC.

The chain couples TRBV5-6 to TRBJ2-7, with D possibly matching TRBD1 (5 bases). V was pared by 0 bases and J by 1 base, with 11 bases between. The CDR3 loop spans 15 amino acids. The germline V gene has CDR1 SGHDT and CDR2 YYEEEE. The CDR3 spells CASSLEGPASYEQYF. As DNA, the CDR3 is TGTGCCAGCAGCTTGGAGGGGCCGGCATCCTACGAGCAGTACTTC.

The V call is TRBV7-9, the J call TRBJ1-1; 9 nucleotides match TRBD1. Per germline, CDR1 SEHNR and CDR2 FQNEAQ (reference sequence). The CDR3 consists of 15 residues. The V gene end was trimmed by 1 base and the J gene end by 4 bases; junction bases not matched to a gene: 4. The CDR3 nucleotides read TGTGCCAGCAGCTTAGATAGGACAGGGGCCACTGAAGCTTTCTTT. It codes for CASSLDRTGATEAFF.

This clonotype has at least ten counts. The chain combines TRBV29-1 with TRBJ2-7, with 8 bases aligning to TRBD1. Losses at the gene ends were 5 bases for V and 1 base for J; bases not matched to a gene: 4. The germline gives CDR1 SQVTM, CDR2 ANQGSEA. The CDR3 extends over 13 amino acids. CDR3 residues: CSVSGTGSYEQYF. CDR3 bases: TGCAGCGTTTCCGGGACAGGATCCTACGAGCAGTACTTC.

This rearrangement joins TRBV20-1 to TRBJ2-3; D tentatively fits TRBD1 or TRBD2 (5 bases each). This CDR3 comprises 14 residues. Germline values: CDR1 DFQATT, CDR2 SNEGSKA (reference sequence). The germline V and J ends were trimmed by 5 bases and 6 bases, with 18 bases remaining between them. The CDR3 DNA reads TGCAGTGCTGATCCGGGACCGATCCCGGATACGCAGTATTTT. Encoded protein: CSADPGPIPDTQYF.

At least ten counts were recorded for this clonotype. The genes are TRBV28 and TRBJ1-1; D gene ambiguous. Germline V lookup: CDR1 MDHEN, CDR2 SYDVKM. The V and J ends lost 5 bases and 10 bases respectively, with 14 bases between them. This CDR3 has 12 residues. CDR3 residues: CASSPGRIVAFF. The CDR3 region has the DNA TGTGCCAGCAGTCCCGGGAGGATCGTAGCTTTCTTT.

This clonotype was seen a handful of times. The rearrangement joins TRBV6-2 or TRBV6-3 to TRBJ2-3; D is tentatively TRBD1 or TRBD2 (6 bases each). Germline values: CDR1 MNHEY, CDR2 SVGEGT. The CDR3 runs to 15 residues. V gave up 8 bases and J gave up 0 bases, with 15 bases separating them. In nucleotides, the CDR3 is TGTGCCAGCCAAGAGTCGGGGGCTAGCACAGATACGCAGTATTTT. It specifies CASQESGASTDTQYF.

Ten or more counts support this clonotype. V usage is TRBV20-1 and J usage is TRBJ2-3; 10 nucleotides agree with TRBD2. V lost 6 bases to trimming and J lost 2 bases; unmatched junction nucleotides: 8. CDR1 and CDR2 from the germline V gene are DFQATT and SNEGSKA (reference sequence). The CDR3 is 15 residues long. The CDR3 reads CSAHGTSVFTDTQYF. DNA of the CDR3: TGCAGTGCCCACGGGACTAGCGTTTTCACAGATACGCAGTATTTT.

This chain uses TRBV6-1 with TRBJ2-2; D not resolved. Germline CDR1 and CDR2: MNHNS and SASEGT. The CDR3 consists of 14 residues. V was shortened by 11 bases and J by 0 bases, with 13 bases between the two germline ends. The CDR3 bases are TGTGCCGCGAGGACGGAAGCGAACACCGGGGAGCTGTTTTTT. As protein: CAARTEANTGELFF.

The table lists this clonotype with a few counts. The chain links TRBV4-1 to TRBJ2-2; TRBD1 might be the D (5 bases). The V gene lost 2 bases and the J gene lost 4 bases, with 8 bases spanning the gap. CDR3 size: 14 residues. The germline gives CDR1 MGHRA, CDR2 YSYEKL. The CDR3 loop reads CASSQLQGTGELFF. For the CDR3, the DNA is TGCGCCAGCAGCCAACTTCAGGGCACCGGGGAGCTGTTTTTT.

A few counts support this clonotype. V usage is TRBV5-1 and J usage is TRBJ1-3; TRBD1 agrees at 10 bases. This CDR3 is 15 amino acids long. With V trimmed by 4 bases and J by 8 bases, 9 bases remained unmatched. The germline V gene has CDR1 SGHRS and CDR2 YFSETQ. The CDR3, as DNA: TGCGCCAGCAGCCTGCTCGGACAGGGGGTAGACACCATATATTTT. Translating gives CASSLLGQGVDTIYF.

The DNA of the CDR3 is TGTGCCAGCAGCTTAGATGGAGGGGGAACCGGGGAGCTGTTTTTT. This translates into CASSLDGGGTGELFF. The chain combines TRBV7-2 with TRBJ2-2, with D perhaps given as TRBD1 or TRBD2 (6 bases each). The CDR3 runs to 15 residues. Germline V gene sequence: CDR1 SGHTA, CDR2 FQGNSA. Trimming took 1 base from V and 5 from J, leaving 11 bases between them.

The chain has TRBV6-1 and TRBJ2-3; 12 positions match TRBD1. V dropped 5 bases and J dropped 0; count of bases not matched to a gene: 12. CDR1 is MNHNS and CDR2 is SASEGT in the germline V gene. This CDR3 contains 19 residues. The CDR3 nucleotides read TGTGCCAGCAGTTTAGTCGTCCCGGGACAGGGGGCTAGCACAGATACGCAGTATTTT. Its translation is CASSLVVPGQGASTDTQYF.